Presented here are 20 T cell receptor beta chains from one specimen sequenced in a study of cytomegalovirus exposure and HLA in healthy donors. The PCR made use of 60 Vbeta and 13 Jbeta primers. Profiling relied on immunoSEQ multiplex PCR, and the TCRdb table lists in-frame clones only, not all of them. This table holds about 120,000 clones, more than 65% found once. The specimen was PBMCs. Receptors were obtained from a woman aged 18-29 years in good health and CMV-seronegative.

V gene TRBV5-6 combines with J gene TRBJ1-1, with 9 bases identical to TRBD1. In germline, CDR1 is SGHDT, CDR2 YYEEEE. V lost 3 bases to trimming and J lost 2 bases; unmatched junction nucleotides: 5. There are 15 residues in the CDR3. For the CDR3, the DNA is TGTGCCAGCAGCTCACCGGGACAGGGAAACACTGAAGCTTTCTTT. This encodes CASSSPGQGNTEAFF. Full variable domain (rest looked up from reference TRBV5-6 and TRBJ1-1): DAGVTQSPTHLIKTRGQQVTLRCSPKSGHDTVSWYQQALGQGPQFIFQYYEEEERQRGNFPDRFSGHQFPNYSSELNVNALLLGDSALYLCASSSPGQGNTEAFFGQGTRLTVV.

This clone has a handful of counts. The rearrangement uses TRBV27 and TRBJ1-1; a weak D match, TRBD1 (5 bases). From germline, CDR1 is MNHEY and CDR2 SMNVEV (reference sequence). Trimming removed 3 bases from V and 1 base from J, with 6 bases in between. The length of the CDR3 is 13 residues. CDR3 loop: CASSLDKNTEAFF. The CDR3 DNA follows: TGTGCCAGCAGTTTGGACAAGAACACTGAAGCTTTCTTT.

CDR3 residues: CASSQNSFPPNYGYTF. DNA for the CDR3: TGTGCCAGCAGCCAGAACTCCTTCCCCCCTAACTATGGCTACACCTTC. The chain combines TRBV4-2 with TRBJ1-2, with D unresolved. V lost 3 bases to trimming and J lost 0 bases, with 14 bases between them. This CDR3 spans 16 amino acids. Germline CDR1 LGHNA, CDR2 YNFKEQ.

V usage is TRBV7-9 and J usage is TRBJ1-2; 8 nucleotides line up with TRBD1. The CDR3 is made up of 13 amino acids. Germline V gives CDR1 SEHNR, CDR2 FQNEAQ (reference sequence). With 5 bases clipped from V and 4 bases from J, the junction kept 3 bases outside the gene matches. CDR3 sequence (DNA): TGTGCCAGCAGCCCCGGACAGGGCTATGGCTACACCTTC. Translating gives CASSPGQGYGYTF. Together with reference TRBV7-9 and TRBJ1-2, the CDR3 gives the full variable domain: DTGVSQNPRHKITKRGQNVTFRCDPISEHNRLYWYRQTLGQGPEFLTYFQNEAQLEKSRLLSDRFSAERPKGSFSTLEIQRTEQGDSAMYLCASSPGQGYGYTFGSGTRLTVV.

This chain links TRBV18 with TRBJ2-1, with D possibly TRBD2 on 6 matching bases. The germline V and J ends were trimmed by 4 bases and 8 bases, with 21 bases remaining between them. This CDR3 has 16 residues. Germline CDR1 is KGHSH and CDR2 is LQKENI. This chain's CDR3 is CASSHVRGIGEDEQFF. The CDR3 region has the DNA TGTGCCAGCTCACATGTGCGGGGAATCGGGGAAGATGAGCAGTTCTTC.

V usage is TRBV7-8 and J usage is TRBJ2-2; the match to TRBD2 covers 14 bases. Trimming at V came to 5 bases and at J to 0 bases, leaving 14 bases not matched to a gene. Looked up from germline, CDR1 is SGHVS and CDR2 is FQNEAQ. This CDR3 region has 21 residues. This CDR3 reads CASSTRLAGGKINANTGELFF. CDR3 nucleotides: TGTGCCAGCAGCACAAGACTAGCGGGAGGGAAGATAAACGCGAACACCGGGGAGCTGTTTTTT.

The rearrangement joins TRBV5-4 to TRBJ1-2; TRBD1 matches 8 bases. Per germline, CDR1 SGHNT and CDR2 YYREEE (reference sequence). CDR3 length: 14 residues. V was pared by 0 bases and J by 2 bases, with 0 bases of the junction left unmatched. The chain's CDR3 is CASSLGQGNYGYTF. The CDR3 nucleotides are TGTGCCAGCAGCTTGGGACAGGGGAACTATGGCTACACCTTC.

The chain couples TRBV6-1 to TRBJ1-6, with TRBD1 identical over 7 bases. This CDR3 is built from 14 residues. Germline V gives CDR1 MNHNS, CDR2 SASEGT. J lost 5 bases, V lost 11 bases, and 9 bases had no gene match. CDR3 region: CALRRDRNNSPLHF. The CDR3 DNA reads as TGTGCCCTCAGACGGGACAGAAATAATTCACCCCTCCACTTT.

The rearrangement links TRBV11-2 to TRBJ2-7; no clear D gene. Looked up from germline, CDR1 is SGHAT and CDR2 is FQNNGV. V was trimmed by 2 bases and J by 1 base, leaving 3 bases between them. This CDR3 has 12 amino acids. The chain's CDR3 is CASSLTSYEQYF. Here the CDR3 DNA reads TGTGCCAGCAGCTTAACTTCCTACGAGCAGTACTTC.

This chain connects TRBV18 to TRBJ1-2; no firm D call. The V and J ends lost 6 bases and 6 bases respectively, with 14 bases between them. Germline-derived CDR1 and CDR2 are KGHSH and LQKENI. The CDR3 contains 13 residues. The CDR3 loop reads CASSPIAGDGYTF. The CDR3 nucleotides are TGTGCCAGCTCTCCTATAGCCGGGGATGGCTACACCTTC. Complete variable domain (other parts from reference TRBV18 and TRBJ1-2): NAGVMQNPRHLVRRRGQEARLRCSPMKGHSHVYWYRQLPEEGLKFMVYLQKENIIDESGMPKERFSAEFPKEGPSILRIQQVVRGDSAAYFCASSPIAGDGYTFGSGTRLTVV.

The chain uses TRBV6-5 and TRBJ2-7; TRBD1 might be the D (5 bases). The germline V gene encodes CDR1 MNHEY and CDR2 SVGAGI. V dropped 6 bases and J dropped 1 base, with 13 bases sitting between them. This CDR3 comprises 14 residues. In nucleotides, the CDR3 is TGTGCCAGCAGCCTTACAAGGGGATCCTACGAGCAGTACTTC. Its translation is CASSLTRGSYEQYF.

This clone came up once. The chain carries TRBV6-5 and TRBJ2-7, with 13 nucleotides matching TRBD2. V was clipped by 2 bases and J by 6 bases; unmatched bases: 4. The CDR3 is 15 amino acids. Germline CDR1 reads MNHEY; CDR2 reads SVGAGI. In nucleotides, the CDR3 is TGTGCCAGCAGTTACGGGGGACTAGCGGGACGCGAGCAGTACTTC. Its protein is CASSYGGLAGREQYF.

This rearrangement joins TRBV5-1 to TRBJ2-5, with 10 bases aligning to TRBD2. Germline V gene lookup returns CDR1 SGHRS and CDR2 YFSETQ. CDR3 length equals 16 residues. Losses at the gene ends were 2 bases for V and 5 bases for J; bases not matched to a gene: 9. The CDR3, as DNA: TGCGCCAGCAGCTTACTTATAGCGGGAGGTGGTGAGACCCAGTACTTC. Protein product: CASSLLIAGGGETQYF. Full variable domain (outside the CDR3, taken from reference TRBV5-1 and TRBJ2-5): KAGVTQTPRYLIKTRGQQVTLSCSPISGHRSVSWYQQTPGQGLQFLFEYFSETQRNKGNFPGRFSGRQFSNSRSEMNVSTLELGDSALYLCASSLLIAGGGETQYFGPGTRLLVL.

The chain is built from TRBV6-5 and TRBJ1-2; 7 nucleotides agree with TRBD1. The CDR3 consists of 15 residues. Looked up from germline, CDR1 is MNHEY and CDR2 is SVGAGI. The V and J ends lost 7 bases and 4 bases, in that order; junction bases with no gene match: 12. The CDR3 bases are TGTGCCAGCACTACCGCCCGAGCAGGGGGCTATGGCTACACCTTC. Residues: CASTTARAGGYGYTF.

J is TRBJ2-7 and V is TRBV30; maybe TRBD2 (6 bases). V dropped 3 bases and J dropped 6 bases, with 12 bases sitting between them. The V gene's germline CDR1 is GTSNPN and CDR2 SVGIG (reference sequence). CDR3 length equals 12 residues. The CDR3 region has the DNA TGTGCCTGGAGCTCACTAGCCCCCGAGCAGTACTTC. The encoded protein is CAWSSLAPEQYF. The entire variable domain, with the rest obtained from reference TRBV30 and TRBJ2-7, is as follows: SQTIHQWPATLVQPVGSPLSLECTVEGTSNPNLYWYRQAAGRGLQLLFYSVGIGQISSEVPQNLSASRPQDRQFILSSKKLLLSDSGFYLCAWSSLAPEQYFGPGTRLTVT.

This clone was found a few times. The rearrangement links TRBV21-1 to TRBJ1-2; the DNA was not compared with TRBD1, the D call given in the table. TRBV21-1 is marked as a pseudogene. This CDR3 is built from 16 residues. CDR3 coding DNA: TGTGCCAGCAGCAAAGCTTTACCGACAGGGCCCTATGGCTACACCTTC. Its protein product is CASSKALPTGPYGYTF.

The chain is built from TRBV13 and TRBJ2-7, with D possibly TRBD2 on 5 matching bases. This CDR3 spans 15 amino acids. From germline, CDR1 is PRHDT and CDR2 FYEKMQ (reference sequence). Trimming took 4 bases from V and 7 from J, leaving 20 bases between them. For the CDR3, the DNA is TGTGCCAGCAGCTCCTTCGGACTTGCTCGGGGAGAGCAGTACTTC. Translation: CASSSFGLARGEQYF.

V gene TRBV2 combines with J gene TRBJ1-4; 7 bases match TRBD1. Germline lookup yields CDR1 SNHLY and CDR2 FYNNEI. This CDR3 is 15 amino acids long. Germline trimming cut 10 bases from V and 0 bases from J; bases unmatched to any gene: 8. CDR3 in DNA: TGTGCCAACAGACAGGGCTTATCAACTAATGAAAAACTGTTTTTT. Its protein product is CANRQGLSTNEKLFF.

The V call is TRBV2, the J call TRBJ2-3, with D tentatively TRBD2 (5 bases). Germline values: CDR1 SNHLY, CDR2 FYNNEI. V was trimmed by 4 bases and J by 9 bases, leaving 11 bases between them. This CDR3 contains 12 residues. The CDR3 nucleotides read TGTGCCAGCAGTGGCGACTACTTAACGCAGTATTTT. Translating gives CASSGDYLTQYF.

J is TRBJ2-7 and V is TRBV4-3, with D unclear. The V and J ends lost 6 bases and 2 bases respectively, with 8 bases between them. This CDR3 is built from 12 residues. Germline lookup yields CDR1 LGHNA and CDR2 YSLEER. The CDR3, as DNA: TGCGCCAGCAGACAGATTCCCTACGAGCAGTACTTC. It codes for CASRQIPYEQYF.